Listed here is a single T cell receptor beta chain. The data belong to a study of blood T cell repertoires in COVID-19. Profiled with immunoSEQ multiplex PCR; TCRdb holds only in-frame clones, not every one. The table includes 250,000 or so clones, roughly 81% detected once. Sequencing input: PBMCs or T cells enriched from blood (not recorded which). This TCR derives from a woman aged 45-65 years who had been exposed to COVID-19.

This chain's CDR3 is CATGGSFNNEQFF. In DNA, the CDR3 is TGTGCCACCGGCGGATCCTTCAACAATGAGCAGTTCTTC. The J gene is TRBJ2-1, the V gene TRBV24-1; D is ambiguous. The CDR3 has 13 residues. CDR1 KGHDR and CDR2 SFDVKD come from the germline V gene. Trimming cost V 9 bases and J 5 bases, with 13 bases left between them.